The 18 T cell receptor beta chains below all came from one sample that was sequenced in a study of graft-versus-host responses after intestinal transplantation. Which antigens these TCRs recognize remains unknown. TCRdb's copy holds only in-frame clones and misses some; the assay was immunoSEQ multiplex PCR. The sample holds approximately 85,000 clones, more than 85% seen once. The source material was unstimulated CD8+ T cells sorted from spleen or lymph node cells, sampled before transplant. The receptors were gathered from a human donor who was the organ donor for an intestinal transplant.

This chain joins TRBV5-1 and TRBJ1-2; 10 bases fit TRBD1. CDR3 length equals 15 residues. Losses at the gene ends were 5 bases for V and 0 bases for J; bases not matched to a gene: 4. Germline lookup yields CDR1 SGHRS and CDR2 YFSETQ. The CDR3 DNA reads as TGCGCCAGCAGTTGGGGGACAGGGGCTAACTATGGCTACACCTTC. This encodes CASSWGTGANYGYTF.

The CDR3 here is CASPARGRLYGYTF. CDR3 DNA: TGTGCCAGCCCCGCCAGGGGGCGCCTCTATGGCTACACCTTC. This chain connects TRBV6-6 to TRBJ1-2; 8 positions match TRBD1. The germline CDR1 and CDR2 sequences are MNHNY and SVGAGI (reference sequence). The V and J ends lost 8 bases and 4 bases, in that order; junction bases with no gene match: 9. This CDR3 spans 14 amino acids.

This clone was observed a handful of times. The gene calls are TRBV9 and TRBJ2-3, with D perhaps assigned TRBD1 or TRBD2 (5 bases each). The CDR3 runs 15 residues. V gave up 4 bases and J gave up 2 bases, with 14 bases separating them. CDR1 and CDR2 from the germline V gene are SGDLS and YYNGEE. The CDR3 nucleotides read TGTGCCAGCAGCTCACCGGGACGGCTCACAGATACGCAGTATTTT. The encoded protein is CASSSPGRLTDTQYF.

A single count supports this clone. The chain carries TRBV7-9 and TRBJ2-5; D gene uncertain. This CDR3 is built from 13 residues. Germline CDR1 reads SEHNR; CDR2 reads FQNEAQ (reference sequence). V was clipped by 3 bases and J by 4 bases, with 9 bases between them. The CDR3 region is CASSFRGLETQYF. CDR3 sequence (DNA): TGTGCCAGCAGCTTTCGTGGGTTAGAGACCCAGTACTTC.

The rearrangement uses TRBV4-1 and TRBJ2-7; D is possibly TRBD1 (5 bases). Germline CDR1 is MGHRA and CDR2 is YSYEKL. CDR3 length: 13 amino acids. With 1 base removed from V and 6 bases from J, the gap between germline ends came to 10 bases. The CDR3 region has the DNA TGCGCCAGCAGCCAAGCGGCAGGGCCCGAGCAGTACTTC. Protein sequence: CASSQAAGPEQYF.

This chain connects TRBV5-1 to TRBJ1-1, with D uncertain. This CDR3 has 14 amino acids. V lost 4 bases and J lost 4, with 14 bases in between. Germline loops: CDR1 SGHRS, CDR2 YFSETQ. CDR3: CASSGTPPGTEAFF. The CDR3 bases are TGCGCCAGCAGCGGTACACCCCCCGGCACTGAAGCTTTCTTT.

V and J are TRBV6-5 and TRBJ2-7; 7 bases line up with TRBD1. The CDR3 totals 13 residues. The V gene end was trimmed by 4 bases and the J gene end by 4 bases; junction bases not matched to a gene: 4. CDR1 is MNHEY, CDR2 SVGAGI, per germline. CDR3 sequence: CASSSLRGYEQYF. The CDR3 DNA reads TGTGCCAGCAGTTCGCTCAGGGGGTACGAGCAGTACTTC.

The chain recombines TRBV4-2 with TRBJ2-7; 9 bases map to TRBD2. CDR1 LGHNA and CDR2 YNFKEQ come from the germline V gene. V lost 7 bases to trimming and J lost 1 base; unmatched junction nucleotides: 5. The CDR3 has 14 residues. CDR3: CASNPTSGSYEQYF. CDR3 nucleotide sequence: TGTGCCAGCAATCCGACTAGCGGTTCCTACGAGCAGTACTTC.

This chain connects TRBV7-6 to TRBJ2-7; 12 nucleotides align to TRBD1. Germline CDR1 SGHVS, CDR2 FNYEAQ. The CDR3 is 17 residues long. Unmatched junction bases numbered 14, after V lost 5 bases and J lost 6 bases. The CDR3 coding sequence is TGTGCCAGCAGCCCCCTACCTACCGGGACAGGGGGCTCCGAGCAGTACTTC. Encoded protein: CASSPLPTGTGGSEQYF.

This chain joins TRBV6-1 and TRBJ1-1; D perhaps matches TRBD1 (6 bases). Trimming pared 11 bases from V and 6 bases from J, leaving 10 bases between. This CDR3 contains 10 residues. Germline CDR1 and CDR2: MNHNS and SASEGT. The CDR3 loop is CAVGGAEAFF. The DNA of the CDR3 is TGTGCCGTCGGGGGCGCTGAAGCTTTCTTT.

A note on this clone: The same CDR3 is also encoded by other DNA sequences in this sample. CDR3 sequence: CASSLYQGGPETQYF. In DNA, the CDR3 is TGCGCCAGCAGCCTGTATCAGGGGGGCCCAGAGACCCAGTACTTC. The chain combines TRBV5-1 with TRBJ2-5, with D perhaps TRBD1 (7 bases). Trimming removed 4 bases from V and 4 bases from J, with 17 bases in between. Germline lookup yields CDR1 SGHRS and CDR2 YFSETQ. The CDR3 runs 15 residues.

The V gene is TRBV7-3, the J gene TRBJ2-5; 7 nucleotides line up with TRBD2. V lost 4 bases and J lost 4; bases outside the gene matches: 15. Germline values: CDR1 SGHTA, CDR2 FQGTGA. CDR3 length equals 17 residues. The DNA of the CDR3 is TGTGCCAGCAGCTCCATACTAGCCGCGGGAGTCCTAGAGACCCAGTACTTC. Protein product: CASSSILAAGVLETQYF.

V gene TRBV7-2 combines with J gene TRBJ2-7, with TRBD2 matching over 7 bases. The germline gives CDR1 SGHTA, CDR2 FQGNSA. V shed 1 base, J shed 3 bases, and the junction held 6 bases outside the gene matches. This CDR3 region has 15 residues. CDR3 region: CASSLVGGFNYEQYF. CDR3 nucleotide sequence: TGTGCCAGCAGCTTAGTGGGGGGGTTTAACTACGAGCAGTACTTC.

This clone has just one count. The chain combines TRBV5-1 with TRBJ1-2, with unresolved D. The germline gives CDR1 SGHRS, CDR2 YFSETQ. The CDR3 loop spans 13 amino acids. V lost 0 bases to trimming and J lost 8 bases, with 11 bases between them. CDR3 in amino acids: CASSLAGLWGYTF. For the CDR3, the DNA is TGCGCCAGCAGCTTGGCCGGGCTTTGGGGCTACACCTTC.

CDR3 sequence (DNA): TGTGCCACCAGCGCAGAGTTGCAGGACCCGATCGATGAGCAGTTCTTC. Encoded protein: CATSAELQDPIDEQFF. The chain couples TRBV15 to TRBJ2-1; D gene unclear. The germline V gene has CDR1 LNHNV and CDR2 YYDKDF (reference sequence). The CDR3 is 16 residues long. Trimming took off 5 bases at V and 8 bases at J, with 22 bases between the two ends.

The CDR3 region is CASSFGTNEQFF. CDR3 nucleotides: TGTGCCAGCAGCTTCGGAACTAATGAGCAGTTCTTC. This chain connects TRBV5-4 to TRBJ2-1; D is unresolved. The CDR3 runs to 12 residues. CDR1 is SGHNT and CDR2 is YYREEE in the germline V gene (reference sequence). V was shortened by 2 bases and J by 7 bases, with 7 bases between the two germline ends.

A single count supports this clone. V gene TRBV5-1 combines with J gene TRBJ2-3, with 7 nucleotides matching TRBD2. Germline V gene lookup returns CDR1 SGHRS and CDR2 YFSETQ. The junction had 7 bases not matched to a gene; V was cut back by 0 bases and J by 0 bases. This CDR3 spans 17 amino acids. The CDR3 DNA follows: TGCGCCAGCAGCTTGGCTTCTGGGGGGGACAGCACAGATACGCAGTATTTT. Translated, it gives CASSLASGGDSTDTQYF.

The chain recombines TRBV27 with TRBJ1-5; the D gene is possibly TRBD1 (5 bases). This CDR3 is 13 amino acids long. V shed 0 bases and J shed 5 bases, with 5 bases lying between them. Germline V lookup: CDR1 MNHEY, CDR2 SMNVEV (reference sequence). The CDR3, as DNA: TGTGCCAGCAGTTTATCGGGGCATCAGCCCCAGCATTTT. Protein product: CASSLSGHQPQHF.